This T cell receptor beta chain is from a study of control samples from healthy donors and cancer patients (dated by TCRdb to 2018 to 2021). This clone was seen only a few times. No cognate antigen has been identified for it. There are no base qualities to consult, and no much larger clone falls within one base. Libraries were prepared through the immunoSEQ multiplex PCR assay. The clones in this table, taken by TCRdb from immuneACCESS, are in-frame only. Not every clone is retained; where verified, under half of the shortfall comes from an unresolved V gene, and the cause of the rest is unknown. This sample comprises approximately 97,000 clones, 85% of them detected only once. In total, the top ten clones hold around a fifth of the sample. Material for sequencing was blood. The clonotype was recovered from a man younger than 45 in good health.

The DNA is TGCGCCAGCAGCCTCACAGGGGGCCCGGACTATGGCTACACCTTC. Its protein product is CASSLTGGPDYGYTF. This receptor chain uses TRBV5-1 and TRBJ1-2; TRBD1 agrees with 9 junctional bases. Germline trimming: 4 bases from V, 3 bases from J; junction bases outside gene matches: 7. Inclusive of the bounding cysteine and phenylalanine, the CDR3 is 15 residues long. Just CDR3 DNA is preserved here, 45 bases in frame from base 1. The germline V gene supplies CDR1 SGHRS and CDR2 YFSETQ.